The T cell receptor beta chain described here comes from a study of blood T cell repertoires in COVID-19. Overall study context: The cDNA or gDNA used as material had been derived from T cells, B-cell-depleted T cells, or PBMCs.

Sequencing used immunoSEQ multiplex PCR; TCRdb keeps in-frame clones, though not all of them. The data contain around 200,000 clones, 85% to 90% of them seen just once; the ten biggest clones take up 5.5% to 8%. V lost 6 bases and J lost 1, with 13 bases in between. CDR3 length equals 14 residues. The germline gives CDR1 SQVTM, CDR2 ANQGSEA. The genes are TRBV29-1 and TRBJ2-4; D unresolved. The specimen sequenced was peripheral blood. The receptor was derived from a man aged 55 to 69 who had recovered from COVID-19. The CDR3 bases are TGCAGCGTCTCCACGACCGGGGCCAAAAACATTCAGTACTTC. It encodes CSVSTTGAKNIQYF.